This T cell receptor beta chain was sequenced in a study of T-cell reconstitution after alpha-beta-depleted transplantation in children (dated by TCRdb to 2016 to 2018). Broadly, across the study: The study quantitatively tracked T-cell immune reconstitution after TCRalphabeta/CD19-depleted allogeneic hematopoietic cell transplantation in children using TCR repertoire profiling. General conclusions and limits of the study: In some patients, the high TCRbeta diversity seen at day 60 was put down to recipient T cells and intrathymic progenitors that had survived conditioning. Hyperexpanded clone frequencies declined over subsequent months; after one year, T-cell counts and TCRbeta diversity were mostly attributed to newly produced T cells. Apparently early alphabetaT-cell count recovery about two months after transplant reportedly relied on only several hundred rapidly expanded clones derived from non-depleted graft cells.

Concerning this clonotype: The antigen it binds to is not known. Base qualities are missing; no much larger clone stands one base away.

As encoded in the germline V gene (reference sequence), CDR1 is SGHKS while CDR2 is YYEKEE. The germline ends are 20 bases apart after V is trimmed by 3 bases and J by 4 bases. From cysteine to phenylalanine, the CDR3 is 16 amino acids long. This entry keeps only the CDR3 DNA: 48 bases, framed from base 1. Sample treatment or condition, as interpreted from the label and publication: allogeneic hematopoietic cell transplantation with graft depleted of TCRalphabeta T cells and CD19 B cells. The transplant recipients were children given TCRalphabeta/CD19-depleted allogeneic hematopoietic cell grafts. Library prep was done by PCR. The sample was run on an Illumina HiSeq 2500. TCR library preparation used molecular barcoding, with unique molecular identifiers applied to normalize quantification of the TCRbeta repertoire. TCRdb reprocessed the public reads (quality trimming at Q25 with fastp, clone calling with MiXCR) and kept in-frame beta chains. Each CDR3 protein appears once, grouped with its most common genes and DNA. Counted in this sample were more than 40,000 distinct CDR3 sequences; 50% to 55% of them appeared once. The leading ten clones occupy about two fifths of the sample.

Sequenced here: peripheral blood, sampled before TCRalphabeta/CD19-depleted stem cell transplant. Rearrangement joined TRBV5-5 to TRBJ2-7, with the D gene tentatively TRBD1 or TRBD2, based on 5 matching bases in each. The origin of this receptor is a boy less than two years old with SCID, due to receive a stem cell transplant. The DNA sequence is TGTGCCAGCAGCTGGGACCCAGGGTGGGGAAGATACGAGCAGTACTTC. Its protein product is CASSWDPGWGRYEQYF. The reference TRBV5-5 and TRBJ2-7 proteins fill in what lies around the CDR3, so the full variable domain reads DAGVTQSPTHLIKTRGQQVTLRCSPISGHKSVSWYQQVLGQGPQFIFQYYEKEERGRGNFPDRFSARQFPNYSSELNVNALLLGDSALYLCASSWDPGWGRYEQYFGPGTRLTVT.